Each of the 5 T cell receptor beta chains below was sequenced from the same sample in a study of OX40 agonist ivuxolimab in advanced cancers. Assay used: immunoSEQ multiplex PCR; TCRdb lists only in-frame clones, some missing. The sample has tens of thousands of clones, roughly 89% seen once. The sequences come from CD4+ or CD8+ T cells sorted from blood, collected in a trial of the OX40 agonist ivuxolimab. The receptors stem from an adult with an advanced solid tumor such as melanoma, head and neck, liver or kidney cancer.

The chain uses TRBV10-3 and TRBJ1-6; D gene ambiguous. Trimming shortened V by 2 bases and J by 14 bases, and 16 bases separated the two germline ends. This CDR3 has 14 amino acids. Germline V CDR1 and CDR2: ENHRY, SYGVKD. CDR3 residues: CAISERTGYNSLHF. DNA for the CDR3: TGTGCCATCAGTGAGAGGACTGGGTATAATTCCCTCCACTTT.

The chain combines TRBV4-2 with TRBJ1-1; D call uncertain. V lost 0 bases, J lost 7 bases, and 6 bases lay in between. The CDR3 is 12 amino acids. Germline values: CDR1 LGHNA, CDR2 YNFKEQ. This chain's CDR3 is CASSQEAGEAFF. The DNA of the CDR3 is TGTGCCAGCAGCCAAGAGGCCGGTGAAGCTTTCTTT.

This chain joins TRBV30 and TRBJ2-7; a possible D gene is TRBD1 (5 bases). The CDR3 is made up of 13 amino acids. Germline V gene data show CDR1 as GTSNPN and CDR2 as SVGIG (reference sequence). Trimming shortened V by 5 bases and J by 2 bases, and 13 bases separated the two germline ends. CDR3 sequence (DNA): TGTGCCTGGGGTAGGGGTTTTCCCTACGAGCAGTACTTC. Translation gives CAWGRGFPYEQYF.

This clone has only one observation. This chain connects TRBV5-4 to TRBJ1-4; D possibly corresponds to TRBD1 (5 bases). Germline CDR1 reads SGHNT; CDR2 reads YYREEE (reference sequence). CDR3 length: 15 amino acids. Trimming cost V 4 bases and J 0 bases, with 10 bases left between them. Here the CDR3 DNA reads TGTGCCAGCAGCGCAGGGTATGCAACTAATGAAAAACTGTTTTTT. Translation gives CASSAGYATNEKLFF. Looking up the rest from reference TRBV5-4 and TRBJ1-4 gives the full variable domain: ETGVTQSPTHLIKTRGQQVTLRCSSQSGHNTVSWYQQALGQGPQFIFQYYREEENGRGNFPPRFSGLQFPNYSSELNVNALELDDSALYLCASSAGYATNEKLFFGSGTQLSVL.

The V gene is TRBV7-3, the J gene TRBJ2-3, with 7 bases fitting TRBD1. Looked up from germline, CDR1 is SGHTA and CDR2 is FQGTGA. V lost 5 bases to trimming and J lost 7 bases; unmatched junction nucleotides: 9. The CDR3 is made up of 14 amino acids. CDR3 region: CASSTGTVPNTQYF. CDR3 DNA: TGTGCCAGCAGCACCGGGACAGTCCCCAATACGCAGTATTTT. The complete variable domain, with remaining parts taken from reference TRBV7-3 and TRBJ2-3, reads GAGVSQTPSNKVTEKGKYVELRCDPISGHTALYWYRQSLGQGPEFLIYFQGTGAADDSGLPNDRFFAVRPEGSVSTLKIQRTERGDSAVYLCASSTGTVPNTQYFGPGTRLTVL.